The 15 T cell receptor beta chains below were found in one sample sequenced in a study of T and B cells in COVID-19 patients. Blood genomic DNA input for TRB amplification was roughly 250-550 ng. Multiplex PCR with BIOMED2 TRB-A/B primer pools amplified TRB rearrangements. One entry per CDR3 protein results from TCRdb running MiXCR on the multiplex PCR reads. The table lists 950 to 1,100 distinct CDR3 sequences, over 20% of them singletons. Source material: blood. Receptors were obtained from a human donor with active COVID-19. The donor label of this sample is uncertain.

V is TRBV4-3 and J is TRBJ1-3; unclear D gene. Trimming took off 0 bases at V and 4 bases at J, with 10 bases between the two ends. The CDR3 extends over 15 amino acids. CDR1 and CDR2 from the germline V gene are LGHNA and YSLEER. DNA of the CDR3: TGCGCCAGCAGCCAAGATGACGGCAGAGGAAACACCATATATTTT. Translating gives CASSQDDGRGNTIYF.

The chain is built from TRBV20-1 and TRBJ2-1, with 8 bases that match TRBD2. V lost 3 bases, J lost 8 bases, and 9 bases stayed unmatched. Germline V gene sequence: CDR1 DFQATT, CDR2 SNEGSKA (reference sequence). The length of the CDR3 is 14 residues. The CDR3 spells CSASPGLASDEQFF. The CDR3 DNA sequence: TGCAGTGCTAGTCCTGGACTAGCTTCCGATGAGCAGTTCTTC.

By its share, this clonotype is large (0.1 to 1%). V and J are TRBV19 and TRBJ2-1; D might be TRBD2 (5 bases). Germline CDR1 LNHDA, CDR2 SQIVND (reference sequence). The CDR3 has 13 residues. The V gene lost 3 bases and the J gene lost 15 bases, with 18 bases spanning the gap. The CDR3 region has the DNA TGTGCCAGTAGTATTGAGCTAGCTGACAATCTGTTCTTC. Translation: CASSIELADNLFF.

In its sample, this clonotype was seen once. This rearrangement joins TRBV10-2 to TRBJ1-1, with D perhaps TRBD1 (6 bases). Germline CDR1 is WSHSY and CDR2 is SAAADI. This CDR3 region has 12 residues. The ends were cut back, 8 bases at V and 1 base at J, with 8 bases in the middle. The DNA of the CDR3 is TGCGCCAGCGCGACAGGGAACACTGAAGCTTTCTTT. The encoded protein is CASATGNTEAFF.

By proportion, this clonotype is medium-sized. The chain joins TRBV19 to TRBJ1-1; D possibly corresponds to TRBD1 (5 bases). The CDR3 covers 13 residues. The ends were cut back, 6 bases at V and 8 bases at J, with 16 bases in the middle. The germline gives CDR1 LNHDA, CDR2 SQIVND (reference sequence). CDR3 DNA sequence: TGTGCCAGTAGGCCTCACCTCCGGGACGAAGCTTTCTTT. It codes for CASRPHLRDEAFF.

By sample share, this clonotype is medium-sized. The chain is built from TRBV5-4 and TRBJ1-1; D gene unclear. Germline-derived CDR1 and CDR2 are SGHNT and YYREEE (reference sequence). The V and J ends lost 4 bases and 4 bases respectively, with 8 bases between them. CDR3 length equals 12 residues. The CDR3 DNA follows: TGTGCCAGCAGCCTGTCGGGCACTGAAGCTTTCTTT. Residues: CASSLSGTEAFF.

This clonotype is deemed medium-sized (0.01 to 0.1%). The chain combines TRBV5-5 with TRBJ1-1; D call uncertain. Germline loops: CDR1 SGHKS, CDR2 YYEKEE (reference sequence). The germline V and J ends were trimmed by 0 bases and 0 bases, with 6 bases remaining between them. The CDR3 is 14 residues long. CDR3 residues: CASSLAVMNTEAFF. In DNA, the CDR3 is TGTGCCAGCAGCTTGGCGGTAATGAACACTGAAGCTTTCTTT.

In this sample, this clonotype is medium-sized. The chain recombines TRBV6-2 or TRBV6-3 with TRBJ2-5; TRBD2 aligns across 15 bases. CDR3 length: 16 residues. V gave up 5 bases and J gave up 5 bases; unmatched junction bases: 6. Germline V gives CDR1 MNHEY, CDR2 SVGEGT. The CDR3 nucleotides read TGTGCCAGCAGTCTCTGGACTAGCGGGAGGGTGGAGACCCAGTACTTC. Residues: CASSLWTSGRVETQYF.

As for this clonotype: Given a much more abundant clone one base away, this may be a read error. The genes are TRBV18 and TRBJ1-2; D might be TRBD1 (5 bases). Germline CDR1 and CDR2: KGHSH and LQKENI. The CDR3 spans 13 residues. Here the CDR3 DNA reads TGTGACAGCTCACCACAGACAGACTATGGCTACACCTTC. Translation: CDSSPQTDYGYTF.

This clonotype is medium-sized (0.01 to 0.1%) within its sample. Mismatch with germline at one junction end may stem from a read error. This chain links TRBV18 with TRBJ2-4; 7 bases map to TRBD2. The CDR3 has 14 amino acids. Germline V gene lookup returns CDR1 KGHSH and CDR2 LQKENI. CDR3 bases: TGTGCCAGCTCACCACAGCCGGGGGGTGAAGGCAGGGACTTC. This codes for CASSPQPGGEGRDF.

The chain links TRBV6-5 to TRBJ2-1, with 15 bases identical to TRBD2. V dropped 9 bases and J dropped 6; count of bases not matched to a gene: 9. Germline V CDR1 and CDR2: MNHEY, SVGAGI. The CDR3 contains 16 residues. CDR3 amino acids: CASNQTGLAGGNEQFF. DNA of the CDR3: TGTGCCAGTAACCAAACGGGACTAGCGGGAGGCAATGAGCAGTTCTTC.

There are many counts of this clonotype. The J gene is TRBJ2-2, the V gene TRBV20-1; 11 bases map to TRBD2. The junction had 6 bases not matched to a gene; V was cut back by 6 bases and J by 0 bases. The CDR3 totals 16 residues. Germline V gene lookup returns CDR1 DFQATT and CDR2 SNEGSKA (reference sequence). The CDR3 here is CSADSTSGANTGELFF. The CDR3 DNA follows: TGCAGTGCCGACTCGACTAGCGGGGCGAACACCGGGGAGCTGTTTTTT.

Judged by abundance, this clonotype is medium-sized. This chain joins TRBV6-5 and TRBJ2-5; 10 bases are shared with TRBD2. The CDR3 totals 16 residues. Unmatched junction bases numbered 8, after V lost 5 bases and J lost 2 bases. Germline loops: CDR1 MNHEY, CDR2 SVGAGI. The CDR3 DNA reads as TGTGCCAGCAGTCAAACTAGCGGGAAGGGGCAAGAGACCCAGTACTTC. It encodes CASSQTSGKGQETQYF.

V and J are TRBV10-3 and TRBJ2-3, with D possibly TRBD2 on 5 matching bases. CDR1 is ENHRY, CDR2 SYGVKD, per germline. The CDR3 totals 14 residues. V dropped 11 bases and J dropped 2 bases, with 17 bases sitting between them. The CDR3 DNA sequence: TGTGCCTCCAGCCCGGGATCATCCACAGATACGCAGTATTTT. Its translation is CASSPGSSTDTQYF.

This clonotype was picked up many times. The gene calls are TRBV27 and TRBJ1-1, with 8 bases identical to TRBD1. The germline gives CDR1 MNHEY, CDR2 SMNVEV (reference sequence). The CDR3 has 15 residues. After removal of 4 bases from V and 1 base from J, the junction contained 5 bases not matched to a gene. Here the CDR3 reads CASSSPGTGNTEAFF. CDR3 bases: TGTGCCAGCAGTTCTCCCGGGACAGGGAACACTGAAGCTTTCTTT.